These 18 T cell receptor beta chains came from one sample sequenced in a study of T cell changes during pregnancy in multiple sclerosis. Only in-frame clones appear in the TCRdb table, and some are missing; sequencing was by immunoSEQ multiplex PCR. The sample lists around 74,000 clones, 75% to 90% occurring once. Material: peripheral blood, obtained before pregnancy. These receptors were collected from a female donor with multiple sclerosis, enrolled in a pregnancy study.

This clone was observed once. This sequence joins TRBV4-2 and TRBJ2-1; D might be TRBD1 (5 bases). The CDR3 loop spans 16 amino acids. Between the trimmed V and J ends, which lost 0 bases and 0 bases, there was a span of 9 bases. Germline CDR1 LGHNA, CDR2 YNFKEQ. In DNA, the CDR3 is TGTGCCAGCAGCCAAGAAGACAGTAGCTCCTACAATGAGCAGTTCTTC. Translation gives CASSQEDSSSYNEQFF.

The V call is TRBV15, the J call TRBJ1-5, with D perhaps TRBD1 (5 bases). CDR3 length equals 16 residues. V was trimmed by 1 base and J by 2 bases, leaving 12 bases between them. Germline V CDR1 and CDR2: LNHNV, YYDKDF (reference sequence). The CDR3 spells CATSRGQIMGNQPQHF. CDR3 nucleotides: TGTGCCACCAGCAGAGGACAGATTATGGGCAATCAGCCCCAGCATTTT.

The chain uses TRBV11-1 and TRBJ2-7; possibly TRBD2 for D (6 bases). The CDR3 runs to 15 residues. Trimming left V 2 bases short and J 2 bases short, with 13 bases between. CDR1 and CDR2 (germline): SGHAT, FQDESV (reference sequence). For the CDR3, the DNA is TGTGCCAGCAGCTTATCAGGCCTAGCGCCCTACGAGCAGTACTTC. Translation: CASSLSGLAPYEQYF.

The chain combines TRBV6-5 with TRBJ2-5; 7 bases match TRBD1. This CDR3 is 14 amino acids long. Trimming removed 6 bases from V and 3 bases from J; junction bases left unmatched: 7. From germline, CDR1 is MNHEY and CDR2 SVGAGI. In DNA, the CDR3 is TGTGCCAGCAGCCACCGGGACAGAAAAGAGACCCAGTACTTC. Protein: CASSHRDRKETQYF.

The J gene is TRBJ1-4, the V gene TRBV19, with D possibly being TRBD1 (5 bases). Trimming cost V 5 bases and J 8 bases, with 12 bases left between them. CDR1 is LNHDA and CDR2 is SQIVND in the germline V gene (reference sequence). The CDR3 consists of 13 residues. The CDR3 here is CASSGAGGEKLFF. The CDR3 DNA sequence: TGTGCCAGTAGTGGGGCGGGAGGCGAAAAACTGTTTTTT.

The chain uses TRBV5-1 and TRBJ2-3; tentative D call: TRBD2 (5 bases). Trimming took 0 bases from V and 3 from J, leaving 11 bases between them. The germline CDR1 and CDR2 sequences are SGHRS and YFSETQ. The CDR3 has 15 residues. The CDR3 bases are TGCGCCAGCAGCTTGGCGGCAGGCGGGACAGATACGCAGTATTTT. This codes for CASSLAAGGTDTQYF.

In this sample, this clone turned up a few times. The chain recombines TRBV7-3 with TRBJ1-6; D unclear. Looked up from germline, CDR1 is SGHTA and CDR2 is FQGTGA. V was cut by 4 bases and J by 10 bases, with 11 bases left in between. This CDR3 spans 13 amino acids. The chain's CDR3 is CASSSETGSPLHF. CDR3 bases: TGTGCCAGCAGCTCCGAGACGGGGTCACCCCTCCACTTT.

The chain is built from TRBV30 and TRBJ2-7; 8 bases align to TRBD1. Losses at the gene ends were 4 bases for V and 6 bases for J; bases not matched to a gene: 2. The CDR3 has 11 amino acids. The germline V gene has CDR1 GTSNPN and CDR2 SVGIG (reference sequence). CDR3 nucleotides: TGTGCCTGGACAGGGGGCGGCGAGCAGTACTTC. This translates into CAWTGGGEQYF.

This sequence joins TRBV4-1 and TRBJ1-1; 7 nucleotides agree with TRBD1. The J segment lost 8 bases and the V segment lost 0 bases, leaving 27 bases of the junction unmatched. CDR3 length: 21 amino acids. Germline values: CDR1 MGHRA, CDR2 YSYEKL. Here the CDR3 DNA reads TGCGCCAGCAGCCAAGATAAGTACAGGGGCAAGGCTCAAGGCGTTATAAGAGAAGCTTTCTTT. Protein sequence: CASSQDKYRGKAQGVIREAFF.

V usage is TRBV29-1 and J usage is TRBJ2-5; 8 bases match TRBD1. V trimming: 6 bases; J trimming: 5 bases; junction bases outside the gene matches: 8. CDR3 size: 13 residues. Germline V gives CDR1 SQVTM, CDR2 ANQGSEA. The CDR3 sequence is CSVTGTGGETQYF. In DNA form, the CDR3 reads TGCAGCGTGACCGGGACAGGAGGGGAGACCCAGTACTTC. Combining the CDR3 with reference TRBV29-1 and TRBJ2-5 gives the whole variable domain SAVISQKPSRDICQRGTSLTIQCQVDSQVTMMFWYRQQPGQSLTLIATANQGSEATYESGFVIDKFPISRPNLTFSTLTVSNMSPEDSSIYLCSVTGTGGETQYFGPGTRLLVL.

The chain's CDR3 is CASSPFDAGGTDTQYF. The DNA of the CDR3 is TGTGCCAGCTCACCATTCGACGCAGGGGGGACAGATACGCAGTATTTT. The V and J genes are TRBV18 and TRBJ2-3; D might be TRBD1 (7 bases). Germline V gene data show CDR1 as KGHSH and CDR2 as LQKENI. The length of the CDR3 is 16 residues. V shed 2 bases and J shed 3 bases, with 15 bases lying between them.

This chain uses TRBV7-2 with TRBJ1-2; D is uncertain. Trimming shortened V by 1 base and J by 4 bases, and 7 bases separated the two germline ends. CDR3 length equals 13 residues. Germline assignment: CDR1 SGHTA and CDR2 FQGNSA. The CDR3 protein is CASSLGSGYGYTF. The CDR3 DNA sequence: TGTGCCAGCAGCTTAGGGTCGGGCTATGGCTACACCTTC. The full variable domain, with the rest looked up from reference TRBV7-2 and TRBJ1-2, is GAGVSQSPSNKVTEKGKDVELRCDPISGHTALYWYRQSLGQGLEFLIYFQGNSAPDKSGLPSDRFSAERTGGSVSTLTIQRTQQEDSAVYLCASSLGSGYGYTFGSGTRLTVV.

The genes are TRBV6-5 and TRBJ2-3; D perhaps matches TRBD2 (5 bases). V was cut by 11 bases and J by 2 bases, with 14 bases left in between. The CDR3 spans 13 residues. Germline CDR1 MNHEY, CDR2 SVGAGI. DNA for the CDR3: TGTGCCTCGGAGGCACCGTTCACAGATACGCAGTATTTT. Translated, it gives CASEAPFTDTQYF.

The V and J genes are TRBV27 and TRBJ2-7; D might be TRBD1 (6 bases). Germline assignment: CDR1 MNHEY and CDR2 SMNVEV (reference sequence). Trimming took off 7 bases at V and 3 bases at J, with 19 bases between the two ends. The CDR3 length is 15 residues. CDR3 loop: CASTLRQGLDYEQYF. For the CDR3, the DNA is TGTGCCAGCACCCTAAGGCAGGGGCTGGACTACGAGCAGTACTTC.

The chain joins TRBV7-2 to TRBJ2-7, with TRBD2 identical over 8 bases. Germline V CDR1 and CDR2: SGHTA, FQGNSA. V dropped 5 bases and J dropped 5; count of bases not matched to a gene: 5. This CDR3 region has 13 residues. CDR3 coding DNA: TGTGCCAGCAGCCGGCGGGGGGCTCACGAGCAGTACTTC. Its translation is CASSRRGAHEQYF.

The chain joins TRBV4-3 to TRBJ2-7; 10 bases line up with TRBD1. CDR3 size: 16 residues. Germline V gives CDR1 LGHNA, CDR2 YSLEER. Trimming cost V 2 bases and J 1 base; bases outside gene matches: 5. CDR3 DNA: TGCGCCAGCAGCCAATTCGGGACAGGGGCTTCCTACGAGCAGTACTTC. Translated, it gives CASSQFGTGASYEQYF.

The V and J genes are TRBV30 and TRBJ2-1; D not certain. This CDR3 is built from 12 residues. Germline CDR1 GTSNPN, CDR2 SVGIG (reference sequence). The V gene lost 0 bases and the J gene lost 6 bases, with 6 bases spanning the gap. This CDR3 reads CAWSVRSNEQFF. CDR3 nucleotide sequence: TGTGCCTGGAGTGTACGGTCCAATGAGCAGTTCTTC.

The chain carries TRBV2 and TRBJ1-5; 11 nucleotides line up with TRBD1. Germline V CDR1 and CDR2: SNHLY, FYNNEI. V dropped 2 bases and J dropped 6; count of bases not matched to a gene: 9. This CDR3 spans 17 amino acids. The CDR3 region has the DNA TGTGCCAGCAGTGAACCGGACAGGGGGCGAGAAGCTCAGCCCCAGCATTTT. Protein sequence: CASSEPDRGREAQPQHF.